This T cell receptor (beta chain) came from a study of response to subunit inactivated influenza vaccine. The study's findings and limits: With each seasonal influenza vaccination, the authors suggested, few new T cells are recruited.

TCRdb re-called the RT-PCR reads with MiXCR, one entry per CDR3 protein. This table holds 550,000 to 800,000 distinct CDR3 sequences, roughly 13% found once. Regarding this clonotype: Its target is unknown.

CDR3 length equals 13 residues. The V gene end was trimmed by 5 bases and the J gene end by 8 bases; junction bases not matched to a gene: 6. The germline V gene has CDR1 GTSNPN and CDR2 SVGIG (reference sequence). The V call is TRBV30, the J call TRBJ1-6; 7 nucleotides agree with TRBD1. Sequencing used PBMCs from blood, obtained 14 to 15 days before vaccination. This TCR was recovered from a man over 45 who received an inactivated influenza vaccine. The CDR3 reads CAWAGTAYSPLHF. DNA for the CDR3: TGTGCCTGGGCCGGGACAGCTTATTCACCCCTCCACTTT.